These T cell receptor beta chains were read from a single sample in a study of T-cell memory formation after mild COVID-19. Using its own MiXCR run on the 5' RACE reads, TCRdb lists one record per CDR3 protein. The sample records about half a million distinct CDR3 sequences, around a sixth being singletons. What was sequenced was PBMCs or a T cell subset sorted from them (not recorded which). The receptors come from an adult woman who had mild COVID-19 (a few samples of this study predate the infection). Cell type and time point are not known. Each CDR3 is given with its conserved first and last residue. A D gene is named only where the DNA matches it firmly. Part of the rows lack a size; the others show once, few, many or a class for expanded clones.

j_gene | len | d_gene | abundance | v_gene | CDR3aa | CDR3nt
TRBJ2-7 | 17 | TRBD2 | few | TRBV4-1 | CASSQVALAGAAYEQYF | TGCGCCAGCAGCCAAGTCGCTTTAGCGGGGGCGGCCTACGAGCAGTACTTC
TRBJ2-1 | 14 | TRBD1 | . | TRBV4-1 | CASSQEGPGGEQFF | TGCGCCAGCAGCCAAGAGGGTCCAGGGGGTGAGCAGTTCTTC
TRBJ2-7 | 16 | TRBD2 | . | TRBV4-1 | CASSQDGGGLPYEQYF | TGCGCCAGCAGCCAAGATGGGGGAGGGTTACCCTACGAGCAGTACTTC
TRBJ2-7 | 15 | TRBD1 | few | TRBV19 | CASRLQGKGTYEQYF | TGTGCCAGTAGATTACAGGGGAAAGGGACCTACGAGCAGTACTTC
TRBJ1-2 | 15 | TRBD1 | few | TRBV12-3/TRBV12-4 | CASRAHTGQGHGYTF | TGTGCCAGCAGAGCTCACACTGGACAGGGTCATGGCTACACCTTC
TRBJ2-1 | 13 | . | . | TRBV7-6 | CASSSRGLNEQFF | TGTGCCAGCAGTAGCCGGGGGCTCAATGAGCAGTTCTTC
TRBJ1-4 | 14 | . | many | TRBV12-3/TRBV12-4 | CASSLTGSNEKLFF | TGTGCCAGCAGCCTCACGGGGTCGAATGAAAAACTGTTTTTT
TRBJ1-1 | 13 | . | few | TRBV30 | CAWSVTGRTEAFF | TGTGCCTGGAGTGTAACCGGGAGGACTGAAGCTTTCTTT
TRBJ1-5 | 17 | . | few | TRBV2 | CASSVSTDKPLNQPQHF | TGTGCCAGCAGTGTCTCGACAGACAAACCCCTCAATCAGCCCCAGCATTTT
TRBJ2-2 | 16 | . | . | TRBV7-2 | CASRLVTPRATGELFF | TGTGCCAGCAGACTTGTGACCCCCAGGGCCACCGGGGAGCTGTTTTTT
TRBJ1-4 | 16 | . | few | TRBV25-1 | CASTTGLTTTNEKLFF | TGTGCCAGCACCACAGGGTTGACGACAACTAATGAAAAACTGTTTTTT
TRBJ2-7 | 15 | . | few | TRBV15 | CATSRERTNSYEQYF | TGTGCCACCAGCAGAGAGCGGACTAACTCCTACGAGCAGTACTTC
TRBJ1-4 | 16 | . | . | TRBV7-2 | CASSAYAGTTNEKLFF | TGTGCCAGCAGCGCATACGCAGGAACAACTAATGAAAAACTGTTTTTT
TRBJ1-1 | 13 | . | . | TRBV7-9 | CASSSWRDPGAFF | TGTGCCAGCAGCTCTTGGCGGGACCCCGGAGCTTTCTTT
TRBJ2-2 | 15 | . | few | TRBV11-3 | CASSLETGNTGELFF | TGTGCCAGCAGCTTAGAGACAGGGAACACCGGGGAGCTGTTTTTT
TRBJ2-7 | 14 | TRBD2 | few | TRBV5-1 | CASSWTSGSYEQYF | TGCGCCAGCAGCTGGACTAGCGGGAGCTACGAGCAGTACTTC